This T cell receptor (beta chain) was observed in a study of identical twins' blood T cells. Study-level information: Roughly 50 million reads covered six alpha-chain and six beta-chain libraries.

TCRdb re-called the 5' RACE reads with MiXCR, one entry per CDR3 protein. Of 300,000 to 400,000 distinct CDR3 sequences in the sample, around 30% were seen once. Broader study findings: Each donor's most abundant TCRbeta clonotypes shared more CDR3 sequences with her twin than unrelated donors.

The ends lost 1 base at V and 5 bases at J; junction bases unmatched: 9. Germline values: CDR1 SGHAT, CDR2 FQNNGV. The CDR3 length is 16 residues. Reared together, all three twin pairs probably met the same infectious agents and vaccines. This clonotype occurred many times. Its target is not known. The sequence was collected from a woman aged 18-55 years in good health. Source material: PBMCs. The V gene is TRBV11-2, the J gene TRBJ1-1, with 8 bases that match TRBD1. CDR3 residues: CASSLAGTGRWTEAFF. CDR3 coding DNA: TGTGCCAGCAGCTTAGCAGGGACAGGTCGTTGGACTGAAGCTTTCTTT. Using reference TRBV11-2 and TRBJ1-1 for the parts outside the CDR3, the full variable domain is EAGVAQSPRYKIIEKRQSVAFWCNPISGHATLYWYQQILGQGPKLLIQFQNNGVVDDSQLPKDRFSAERLKGVDSTLKIQPAKLEDSAVYLCASSLAGTGRWTEAFFGQGTRLTVV.